These T cell receptor beta chains were read from a single sample in a study of CXCR3-negative and CXCR3-positive naive CD8 T cells. TCRdb reprocessed the 5' RACE reads, keeping one entry per CDR3 protein, no DNA. The sample is made up of around 88,000 distinct CDR3 sequences, and the top ten hold roughly 0.8% of it. Sequences were obtained from naive CXCR3+ CD8+ T cells from blood. These receptors were obtained from a human donor in good health. Some clones in this sample may be carry-over from other donors' samples. Both conserved end residues are part of each CDR3. Fields, in order: V gene, J gene, CDR3 protein.

TRBV6-5	TRBJ2-3	CATQVSADTQYF
TRBV6-5	TRBJ2-1	CANPRALAGWSLNEQFF
TRBV27	TRBJ2-1	CASSLGTGWGYNEQFF
TRBV29-1	TRBJ2-3	CSVFGSTDTQYF
TRBV6-5	TRBJ2-3	CASSQPAGGPTDTQYF
TRBV5-6	TRBJ2-7	CASSFTGDEQYF
TRBV3-1	TRBJ2-5	CASSQRTAQETQYF
TRBV28	TRBJ2-3	CASSFVTDTQYF
TRBV29-1	TRBJ2-2	CSVDLSGELFF
TRBV29-1	TRBJ2-7	CSVPGGSGEQYF
TRBV28	TRBJ2-3	CASSPPGPDTQYF
TRBV29-1	TRBJ2-5	CSVEDDRVWETQYF
TRBV28	TRBJ1-5	CASTFGGRPQHF
TRBV28	TRBJ2-7	CASSFKGRGPYEQYF
TRBV6-5	TRBJ2-7	CASSYSRGDISYEQYF
TRBV9	TRBJ1-6	CASSPHSSSYNSPLHF
TRBV5-1	TRBJ1-1	CASSPKTGLLNTEAFF
TRBV5-5	TRBJ2-5	CASSFYDSKETQYF
TRBV10-3	TRBJ1-2	CAISDMHPYGYTF
TRBV29-1	TRBJ2-1	CSVEPLEGRAGYNEQFF
TRBV15	TRBJ2-4	CATSRPGQEIDIQYF
TRBV23-1	TRBJ2-2	CASSQPFFGGLESYTGELFF
TRBV7-8	TRBJ2-3	CASSLFYIEGTQDTQYF
TRBV5-1	TRBJ2-7	CASSNTGLAGDEQYF
TRBV3-1	TRBJ2-5	CASSQRTGGQETQYF
TRBV29-1	TRBJ1-1	CGVVGDSRNTEAFF
TRBV28	TRBJ2-7	CASSLRPGQSSYEQYF
TRBV14	TRBJ2-2	CASSPVLGRGELFF
TRBV14	TRBJ2-2	CASSRFKNTGELFF
TRBV28	TRBJ2-1	CASSLLNEQFF
TRBV7-9	TRBJ2-7	CASSLGELEQYF
TRBV10-3	TRBJ2-7	CAISPGTGQSPGWYEQYF
TRBV6-6	TRBJ2-1	CASSSVGVNNEQFF